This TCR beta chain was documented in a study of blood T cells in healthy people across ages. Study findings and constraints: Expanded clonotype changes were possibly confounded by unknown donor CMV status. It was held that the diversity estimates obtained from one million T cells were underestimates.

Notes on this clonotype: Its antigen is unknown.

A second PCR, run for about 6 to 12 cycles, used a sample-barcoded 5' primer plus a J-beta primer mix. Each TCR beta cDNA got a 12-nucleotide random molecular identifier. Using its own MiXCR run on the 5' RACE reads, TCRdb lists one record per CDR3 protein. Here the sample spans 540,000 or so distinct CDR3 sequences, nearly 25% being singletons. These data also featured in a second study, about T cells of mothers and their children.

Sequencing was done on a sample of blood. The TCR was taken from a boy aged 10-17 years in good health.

The CDR3 DNA reads TGTGCCAGCAGTTTAGGACTACCTGGAAACACCATATATTTT. This encodes CASSLGLPGNTIYF. The rearrangement joins TRBV28 to TRBJ1-3; the D is unclear. CDR3 length: 14 amino acids. Germline lookup yields CDR1 MDHEN and CDR2 SYDVKM. V was trimmed by 2 bases and J by 2 bases, leaving 7 bases between them.